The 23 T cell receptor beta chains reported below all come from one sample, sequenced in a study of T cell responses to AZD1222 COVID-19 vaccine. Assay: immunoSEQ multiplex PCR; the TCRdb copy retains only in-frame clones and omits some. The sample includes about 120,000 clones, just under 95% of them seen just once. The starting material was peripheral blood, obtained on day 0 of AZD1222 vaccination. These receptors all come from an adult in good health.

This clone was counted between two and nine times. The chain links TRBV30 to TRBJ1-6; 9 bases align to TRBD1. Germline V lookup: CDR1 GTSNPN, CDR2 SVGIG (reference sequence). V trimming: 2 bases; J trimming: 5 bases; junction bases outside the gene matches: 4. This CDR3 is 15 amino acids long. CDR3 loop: CAWSTGTGNNSPLHF. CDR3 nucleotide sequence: TGTGCCTGGAGTACCGGGACAGGGAATAATTCACCCCTCCACTTT.

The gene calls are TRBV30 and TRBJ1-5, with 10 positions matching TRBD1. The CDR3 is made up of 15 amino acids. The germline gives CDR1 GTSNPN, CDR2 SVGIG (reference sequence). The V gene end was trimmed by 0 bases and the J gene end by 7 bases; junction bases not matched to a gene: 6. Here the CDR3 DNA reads TGTGCCTGGAGTGTAGGACAGGGGGGTGGCCAGCCCCAGCATTTT. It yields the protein CAWSVGQGGGQPQHF.

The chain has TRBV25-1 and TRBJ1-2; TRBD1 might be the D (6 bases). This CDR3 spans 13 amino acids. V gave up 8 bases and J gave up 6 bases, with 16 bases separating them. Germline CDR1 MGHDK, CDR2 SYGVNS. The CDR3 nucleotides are TGTGCCAGCGCCGTTGTGGGGGCGAATGGCTACACCTTC. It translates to CASAVVGANGYTF.

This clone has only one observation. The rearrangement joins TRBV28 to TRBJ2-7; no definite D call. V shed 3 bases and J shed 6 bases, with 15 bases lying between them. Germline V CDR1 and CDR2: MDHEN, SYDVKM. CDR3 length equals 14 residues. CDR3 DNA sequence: TGTGCCAGCAGTTTGAAGGAGAGGCATGGCGAGCAGTACTTC. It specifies CASSLKERHGEQYF.

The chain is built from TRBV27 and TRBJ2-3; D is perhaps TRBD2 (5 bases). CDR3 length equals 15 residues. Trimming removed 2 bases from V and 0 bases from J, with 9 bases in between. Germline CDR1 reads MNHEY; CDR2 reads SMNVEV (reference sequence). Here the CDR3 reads CASSLLGDSTDTQYF. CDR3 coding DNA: TGTGCCAGCAGTTTACTCGGGGATAGCACAGATACGCAGTATTTT.

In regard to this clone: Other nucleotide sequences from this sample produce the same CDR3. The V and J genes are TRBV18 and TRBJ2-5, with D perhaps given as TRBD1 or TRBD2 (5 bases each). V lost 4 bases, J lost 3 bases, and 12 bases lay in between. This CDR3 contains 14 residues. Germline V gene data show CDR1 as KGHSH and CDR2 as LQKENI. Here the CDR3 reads CASSRSRGEETQYF. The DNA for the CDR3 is TGTGCCAGCTCACGGTCGCGAGGGGAAGAGACCCAGTACTTC.

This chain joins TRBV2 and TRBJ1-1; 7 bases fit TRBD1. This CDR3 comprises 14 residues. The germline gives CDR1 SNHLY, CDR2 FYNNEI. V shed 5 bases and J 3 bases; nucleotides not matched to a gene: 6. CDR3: CASSWTGKDTEAFF. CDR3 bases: TGTGCCAGCAGTTGGACAGGAAAGGACACTGAAGCTTTCTTT.

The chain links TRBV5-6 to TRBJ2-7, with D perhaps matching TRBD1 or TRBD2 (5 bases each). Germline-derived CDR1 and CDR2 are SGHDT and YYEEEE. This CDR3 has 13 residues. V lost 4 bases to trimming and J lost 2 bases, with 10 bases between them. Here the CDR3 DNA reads TGTGCCAGCAGCCCCAGGGACCCCTACGAGCAGTACTTC. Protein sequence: CASSPRDPYEQYF.

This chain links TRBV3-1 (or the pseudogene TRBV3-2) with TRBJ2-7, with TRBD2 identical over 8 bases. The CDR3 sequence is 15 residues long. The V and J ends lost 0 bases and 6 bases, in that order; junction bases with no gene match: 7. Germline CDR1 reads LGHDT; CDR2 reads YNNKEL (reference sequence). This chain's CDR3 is CASSQDGVSGAEQYF. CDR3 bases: TGTGCCAGCAGCCAAGACGGGGTTAGCGGGGCCGAGCAGTACTTC.

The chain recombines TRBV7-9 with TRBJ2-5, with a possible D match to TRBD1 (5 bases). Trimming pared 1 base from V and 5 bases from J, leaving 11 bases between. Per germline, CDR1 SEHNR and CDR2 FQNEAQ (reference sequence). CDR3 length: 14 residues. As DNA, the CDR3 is TGTGCCAGCAGCTTAGGGGTAGCAGGGGAGACCCAGTACTTC. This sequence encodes CASSLGVAGETQYF. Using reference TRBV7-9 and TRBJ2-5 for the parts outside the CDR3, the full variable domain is DTGVSQNPRHKITKRGQNVTFRCDPISEHNRLYWYRQTLGQGPEFLTYFQNEAQLEKSRLLSDRFSAERPKGSFSTLEIQRTEQGDSAMYLCASSLGVAGETQYFGPGTRLLVL.

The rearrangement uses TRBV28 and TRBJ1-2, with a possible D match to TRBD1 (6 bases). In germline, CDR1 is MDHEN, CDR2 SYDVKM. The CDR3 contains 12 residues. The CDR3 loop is CAGAGPNYGYTF. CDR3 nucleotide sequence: TGTGCGGGGGCCGGACCTAACTATGGCTACACCTTC.

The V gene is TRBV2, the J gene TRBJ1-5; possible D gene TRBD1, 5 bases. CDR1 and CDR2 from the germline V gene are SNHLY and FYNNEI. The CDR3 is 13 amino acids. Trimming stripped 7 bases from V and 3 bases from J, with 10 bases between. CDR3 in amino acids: CASKGHDNQPQHF. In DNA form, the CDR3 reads TGTGCCAGCAAGGGGCACGACAATCAGCCCCAGCATTTT.

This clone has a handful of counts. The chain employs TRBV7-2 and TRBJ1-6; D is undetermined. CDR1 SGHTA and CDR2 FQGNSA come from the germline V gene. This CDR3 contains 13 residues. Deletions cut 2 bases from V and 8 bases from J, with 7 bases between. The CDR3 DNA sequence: TGTGCCAGCAGCTTAAGGCCCGATTCACCCCTCCACTTT. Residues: CASSLRPDSPLHF. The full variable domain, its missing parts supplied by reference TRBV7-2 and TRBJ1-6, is GAGVSQSPSNKVTEKGKDVELRCDPISGHTALYWYRQSLGQGLEFLIYFQGNSAPDKSGLPSDRFSAERTGGSVSTLTIQRTQQEDSAVYLCASSLRPDSPLHFGNGTRLTVT.

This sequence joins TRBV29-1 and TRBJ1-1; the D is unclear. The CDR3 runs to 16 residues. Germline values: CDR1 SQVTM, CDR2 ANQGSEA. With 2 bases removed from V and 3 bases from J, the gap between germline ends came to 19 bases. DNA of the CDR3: TGCAGCGTTGAACGGAACCGGCCCCTGAATGACACTGAAGCTTTCTTT. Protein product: CSVERNRPLNDTEAFF.

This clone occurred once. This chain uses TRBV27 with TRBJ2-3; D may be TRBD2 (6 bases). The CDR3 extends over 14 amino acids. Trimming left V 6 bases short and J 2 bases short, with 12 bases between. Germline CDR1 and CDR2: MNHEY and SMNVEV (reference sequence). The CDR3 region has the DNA TGTGCCAGCAGCTTGGGACTCCCCACAGATACGCAGTATTTT. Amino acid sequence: CASSLGLPTDTQYF.

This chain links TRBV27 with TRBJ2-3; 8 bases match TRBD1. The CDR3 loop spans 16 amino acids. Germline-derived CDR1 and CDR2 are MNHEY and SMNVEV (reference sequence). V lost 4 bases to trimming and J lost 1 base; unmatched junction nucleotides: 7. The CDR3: CASSSLGQERTDTQYF. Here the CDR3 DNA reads TGTGCCAGCAGTTCCTTGGGACAGGAACGCACAGATACGCAGTATTTT.

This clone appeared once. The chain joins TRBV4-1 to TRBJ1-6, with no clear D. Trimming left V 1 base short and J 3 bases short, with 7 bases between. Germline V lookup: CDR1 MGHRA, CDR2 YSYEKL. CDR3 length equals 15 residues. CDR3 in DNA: TGCGCCAGCAGCCAAGCCAGAAACTATAATTCACCCCTCCACTTT. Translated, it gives CASSQARNYNSPLHF.

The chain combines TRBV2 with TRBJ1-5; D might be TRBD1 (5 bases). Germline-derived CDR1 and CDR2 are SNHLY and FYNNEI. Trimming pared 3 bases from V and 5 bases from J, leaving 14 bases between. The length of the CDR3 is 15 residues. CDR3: CASSDPNTGDQPQHF. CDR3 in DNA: TGTGCCAGCAGTGACCCAAACACAGGAGATCAGCCCCAGCATTTT.

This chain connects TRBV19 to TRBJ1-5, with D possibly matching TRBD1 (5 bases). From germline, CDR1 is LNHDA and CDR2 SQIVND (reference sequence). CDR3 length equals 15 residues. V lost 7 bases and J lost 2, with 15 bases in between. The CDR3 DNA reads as TGTGCCAGTACTCCTCAGGGATATCGCAATCAGCCCCAGCATTTT. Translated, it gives CASTPQGYRNQPQHF.

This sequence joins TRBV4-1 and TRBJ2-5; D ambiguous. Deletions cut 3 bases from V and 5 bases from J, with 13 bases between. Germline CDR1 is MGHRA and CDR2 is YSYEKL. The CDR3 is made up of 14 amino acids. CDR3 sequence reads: CASSQGLAGETQYF. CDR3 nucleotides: TGCGCCAGCAGCCAGGGCTTAGCCGGTGAGACCCAGTACTTC.

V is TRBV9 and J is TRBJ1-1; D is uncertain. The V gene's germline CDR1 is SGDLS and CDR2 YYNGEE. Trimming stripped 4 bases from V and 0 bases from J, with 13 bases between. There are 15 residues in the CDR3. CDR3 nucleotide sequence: TGTGCCAGCAGCCCAGCGAGTAACATGAACACTGAAGCTTTCTTT. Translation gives CASSPASNMNTEAFF.

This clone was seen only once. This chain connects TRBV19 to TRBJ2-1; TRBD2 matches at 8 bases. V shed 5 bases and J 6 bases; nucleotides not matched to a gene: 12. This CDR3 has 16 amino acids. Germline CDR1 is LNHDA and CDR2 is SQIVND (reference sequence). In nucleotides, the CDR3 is TGTGCCAGTAGTCCGCCCGGGACTAGAAGGTCCAATGAGCAGTTCTTC. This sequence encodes CASSPPGTRRSNEQFF.

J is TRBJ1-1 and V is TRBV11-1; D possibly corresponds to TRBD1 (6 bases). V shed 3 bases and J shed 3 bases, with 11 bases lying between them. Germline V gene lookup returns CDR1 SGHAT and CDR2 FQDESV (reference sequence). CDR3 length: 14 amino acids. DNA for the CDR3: TGTGCCAGCAGCTTTGGGGGCACGTACACTGAAGCTTTCTTT. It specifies CASSFGGTYTEAFF.